This T cell receptor beta chain was identified during a study of follicular helper T cells after annual influenza vaccination. Across the whole study: For some subjects, blood spans the 2013-2014, 2014-2015 and 2015-2016 annual vaccinations. Study-level points and caveats: Recurrent ICOS+CD38+ cTfh clonotypes included tetramer and AIM influenza-specific ones.

Time point defined: 2014-2015 season, 7 days after vaccination. Method: immunoSEQ multiplex PCR; TCRdb's copy keeps in-frame clones and lacks some. The sample lists nearly 15,000 clones, approximately 84% seen once, with approximately 1.3% in the top ten. This clone has a handful of counts. What it binds is not known. The length of the CDR3 is 16 residues. Trimming took off 4 bases at V and 0 bases at J, with 15 bases between the two ends. Germline assignment: CDR1 ENHRY and CDR2 SYGVKD. The chain links TRBV10-3 to TRBJ1-1, with D possibly TRBD1 on 5 matching bases. Sequences were derived from CXCR5+ CD38- circulating T follicular helper cells from blood, sampled 7 days after influenza vaccination. As for subset: circulating Tfh, non-naive CD4+CXCR5+PD-1+ (ICOS+CD38+ or ICOS-CD38-). The receptor comes from an adult who received the influenza vaccine. The CDR3: CAISVRDLVMNTEAFF. In DNA form, the CDR3 reads TGTGCCATCAGTGTCCGGGACTTAGTAATGAACACTGAAGCTTTCTTT.